This TCR beta chain was recorded in a study of blood T cell repertoires in COVID-19. Here immunoSEQ multiplex PCR was the method, and the copy in TCRdb shows in-frame clones only, minus some. This table has around 330,000 clones, 85% appearing once. CDR3 length: 14 amino acids. V lost 0 bases and J lost 7, with 10 bases in between. Looked up from germline, CDR1 is SGHRS and CDR2 is YFSETQ. The sample taken for sequencing was PBMCs or T cells enriched from blood (not recorded which). The rearrangement uses TRBV5-1 and TRBJ1-4; tentative D call: TRBD1 (5 bases). This sequence originates from a woman in her twenties or thirties who had been exposed to COVID-19. The CDR3 region is CASSLGQWGEKLFF. CDR3 DNA sequence: TGCGCCAGCAGCTTGGGACAGTGGGGTGAAAAACTGTTTTTT. The full variable domain, with the rest looked up from reference TRBV5-1 and TRBJ1-4, is KAGVTQTPRYLIKTRGQQVTLSCSPISGHRSVSWYQQTPGQGLQFLFEYFSETQRNKGNFPGRFSGRQFSNSRSEMNVSTLELGDSALYLCASSLGQWGEKLFFGSGTQLSVL.